This T cell receptor (beta chain) was captured by sequencing in a study of radiation and T cells in renal cell carcinoma. Time point given: blood 2 weeks post-SBRT. The treatment is: 15 Gy SBRT to primary tumor, nephrectomy 4 weeks later. TCRdb keeps only in-frame clones here, not all; method: immunoSEQ multiplex PCR. The sample shows more than 75,000 clones, 80% to 90% of them seen only once. The CDR3 sequence is 14 residues long. V trimming: 2 bases; J trimming: 5 bases; junction bases outside the gene matches: 3. Germline CDR1 SGHTA, CDR2 FQGNSA. This specimen consisted of blood, obtained from a patient whose treatment included radiotherapy and nephrectomy. The chain uses TRBV7-2 and TRBJ1-5, with TRBD1 identical over 7 bases. The receptor comes from a woman between 45 and 60 years old with renal cell carcinoma. CDR3 amino acids: CASSLNQGDQPQHF. CDR3 nucleotides: TGTGCCAGCAGCTTAAACCAGGGGGATCAGCCCCAGCATTTT.